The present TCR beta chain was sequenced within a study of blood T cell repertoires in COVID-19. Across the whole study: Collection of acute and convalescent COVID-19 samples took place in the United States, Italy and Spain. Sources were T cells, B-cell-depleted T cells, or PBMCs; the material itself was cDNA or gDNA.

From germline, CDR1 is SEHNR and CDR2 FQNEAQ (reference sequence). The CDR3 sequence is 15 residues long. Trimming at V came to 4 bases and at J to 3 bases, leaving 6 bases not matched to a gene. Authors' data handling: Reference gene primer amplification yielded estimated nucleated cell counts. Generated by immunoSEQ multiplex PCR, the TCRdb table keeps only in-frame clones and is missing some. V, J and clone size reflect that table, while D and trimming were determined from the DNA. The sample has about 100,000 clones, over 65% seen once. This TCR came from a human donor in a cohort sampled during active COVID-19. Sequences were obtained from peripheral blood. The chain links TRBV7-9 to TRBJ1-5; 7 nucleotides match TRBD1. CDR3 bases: TGTGCCAGCAGCTCCAAGGGGGCTGACAATCAGCCCCAGCATTTT. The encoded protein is CASSSKGADNQPQHF.